This TCR beta chain was captured in a study of cytomegalovirus exposure and HLA in healthy donors. Notes on the study in general: Among TCR beta chains, those listed as cytomegalovirus-associated numbered approximately 150. Trimming of TCR beta V- and J-genes showed a link, identified in a later analysis, to a missense DCLRE1C variant. Researchers had no immune exposure information except CMV serostatus available. Later analysis showed TCR association rates varying by HLA locus, highest for DRB1 and lowest for HLA-C.

Vbeta (60) and Jbeta (13) primers were used in the PCR. TCRdb's table, derived via immunoSEQ multiplex PCR, lists solely in-frame clones and lacks some. The data show around 200,000 clones, approximately 85% seen once. Germline lookup yields CDR1 MGHRA and CDR2 YSYEKL. V lost 7 bases, J lost 10 bases, and 6 bases stayed unmatched. The CDR3 is 13 amino acids. Comment on this clone: The antigen remains undetermined.

The chain employs TRBV4-1 and TRBJ2-2; 10 bases fit TRBD1. This TCR was recovered from a woman aged 40 to 49 in good health and CMV-seronegative. The sequencing sample was made of PBMCs. CDR3 DNA sequence: TGCGCCAGCAAGGAGACAGGGGGCGTGGAGCTGTTTTTT. The encoded protein is CASKETGGVELFF.